This T cell receptor beta chain was captured by sequencing in a study of chemoradiotherapy in HPV16-positive cancers. Study-wide context: Functional T-cell assays on two HPV16-positive patients' cells defined candidate HPV-specific clones and common TCR motifs. Broader study findings: Candidate HPV-specific clones and E7-related TCR motifs grew in tumor during treatment.

The assay was immunoSEQ multiplex PCR, and TCRdb's table has in-frame clones only and misses some. The sample carries fewer than 40,000 clones, roughly three quarters recorded once. As to this clone: Its target is not known.

Over chemoradiotherapy, repertoires were sampled more than once. The TCR originated in a human donor with HPV-associated anogenital cancer. This specimen was blood, taken from a patient who underwent chemoradiotherapy.

The CDR3 here is CASSPTDSGSNQPQHF. The CDR3, as DNA: TGTGCCAGCAGCCCAACGGACAGTGGGAGCAATCAGCCCCAGCATTTT. J is TRBJ1-5 and V is TRBV7-9; possibly TRBD1 for D (6 bases). The CDR3 covers 16 residues. Trimming stripped 5 bases from V and 1 base from J, with 15 bases between. Germline values: CDR1 SEHNR, CDR2 FQNEAQ (reference sequence).